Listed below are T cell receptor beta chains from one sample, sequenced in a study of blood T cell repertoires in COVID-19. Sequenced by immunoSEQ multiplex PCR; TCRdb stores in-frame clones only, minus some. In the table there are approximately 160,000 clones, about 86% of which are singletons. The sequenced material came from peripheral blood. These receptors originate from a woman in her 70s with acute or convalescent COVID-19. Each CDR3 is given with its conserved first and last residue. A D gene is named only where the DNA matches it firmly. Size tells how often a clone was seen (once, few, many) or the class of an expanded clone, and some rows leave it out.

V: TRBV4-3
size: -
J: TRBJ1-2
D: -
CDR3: CASSQEGRGSRGYTF
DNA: TGCGCCAGCAGCCAAGAAGGCCGGGGGTCGCGGGGCTACACCTTC

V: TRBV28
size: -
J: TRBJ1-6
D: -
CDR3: CASTSPGSPLHF
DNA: TGTGCCAGCACCTCCCCCGGGTCACCCCTCCACTTT

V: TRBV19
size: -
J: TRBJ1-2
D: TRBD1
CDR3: CASRGTGDTYGYTF
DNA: TGTGCCAGTAGAGGGACAGGGGATACCTATGGCTACACCTTC

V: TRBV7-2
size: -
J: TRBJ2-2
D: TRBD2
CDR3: CASSPEAGGPRGTGELFF
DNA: TGTGCCAGCAGCCCCGAAGCGGGAGGCCCCCGGGGTACCGGGGAGCTGTTTTTT

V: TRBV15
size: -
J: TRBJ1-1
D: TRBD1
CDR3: CATSKGQSNTEAFF
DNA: TGTGCCACCAGCAAGGGACAGTCGAACACTGAAGCTTTCTTT

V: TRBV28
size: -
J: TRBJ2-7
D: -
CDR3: CASRSRPSYYEQYF
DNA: TGTGCCAGCAGATCCAGGCCATCATACTACGAGCAGTACTTC

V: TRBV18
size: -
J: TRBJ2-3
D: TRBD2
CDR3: CASSPRLTSGTKDTQYF
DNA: TGTGCCAGCTCACCACGACTTACTAGCGGGACAAAAGATACGCAGTATTTT

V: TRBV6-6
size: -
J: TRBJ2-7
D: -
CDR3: CASSYSRDTGEQYF
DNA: TGTGCCAGCAGTTACTCTCGGGACACTGGCGAGCAGTACTTC

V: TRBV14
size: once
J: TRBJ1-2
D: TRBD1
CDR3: CASSHRQGDYGYTF
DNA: TGTGCCAGCAGCCACCGACAGGGTGACTATGGCTACACCTTC

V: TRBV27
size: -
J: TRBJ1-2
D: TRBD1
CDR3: CASRPGQGIYGYTF
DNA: TGTGCCAGCAGACCGGGACAGGGGATCTATGGCTACACCTTC

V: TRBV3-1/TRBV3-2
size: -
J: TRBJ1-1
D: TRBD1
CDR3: CASSHRQGEAFF
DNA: TGTGCCAGCAGTCATCGACAGGGTGAAGCTTTCTTT

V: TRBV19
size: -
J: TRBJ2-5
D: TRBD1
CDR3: CASSSRTGYETQYF
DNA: TGTGCCAGCTCTTCGCGGACAGGGTACGAGACCCAGTACTTC

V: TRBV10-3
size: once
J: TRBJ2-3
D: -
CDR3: CAIITANASTDTQYF
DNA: TGTGCCATCATCACAGCAAACGCTAGCACAGATACGCAGTATTTT

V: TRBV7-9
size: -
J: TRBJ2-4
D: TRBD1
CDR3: CASSGIQGAKNIQYF
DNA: TGTGCCAGCAGCGGGATACAGGGGGCCAAAAACATTCAGTACTTC

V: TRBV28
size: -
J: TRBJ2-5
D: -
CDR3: CASTRLVFGETQYF
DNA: TGTGCCAGCACCCGACTTGTGTTCGGGGAGACCCAGTACTTC

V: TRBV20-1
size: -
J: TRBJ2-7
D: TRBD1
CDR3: CSASKGGPKKSYEQYF
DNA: TGCAGTGCTAGTAAAGGGGGCCCTAAAAAGTCCTACGAGCAGTACTTC

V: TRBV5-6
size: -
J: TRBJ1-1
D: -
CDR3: CASSGSDGEAFF
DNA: TGTGCCAGCAGCGGAAGCGACGGTGAAGCTTTCTTT

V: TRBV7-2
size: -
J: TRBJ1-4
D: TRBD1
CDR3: CASSRDRGTEKLFF
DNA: TGTGCCAGCAGCCGGGACAGGGGAACAGAAAAACTGTTTTTT

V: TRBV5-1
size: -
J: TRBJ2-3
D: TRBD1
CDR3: CASSTGSDTQYF
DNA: TGCGCCAGTTCGACAGGGTCGGATACGCAGTATTTT

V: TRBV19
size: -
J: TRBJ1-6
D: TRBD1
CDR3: CASSTGESSYNSPLHF
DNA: TGTGCCAGCTCTACAGGGGAGAGCTCCTATAATTCACCCCTCCACTTT

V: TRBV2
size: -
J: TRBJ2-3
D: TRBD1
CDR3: CASREGQGTFTQYF
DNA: TGTGCCAGCAGGGAGGGACAGGGAACCTTTACGCAGTATTTT

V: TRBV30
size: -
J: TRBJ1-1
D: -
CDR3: CAWSVDLGGAEAFF
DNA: TGTGCCTGGAGTGTAGACTTGGGGGGGGCTGAAGCTTTCTTT

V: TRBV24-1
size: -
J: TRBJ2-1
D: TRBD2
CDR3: CATSDSDGRAGEQFF
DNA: TGTGCCACCAGTGATTCGGACGGGAGGGCCGGTGAGCAGTTCTTC

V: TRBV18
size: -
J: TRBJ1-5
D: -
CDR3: CASSPPGGNQPQHF
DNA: TGTGCCAGCTCACCACCCGGGGGCAATCAGCCCCAGCATTTT

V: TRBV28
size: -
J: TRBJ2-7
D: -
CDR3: CASSRRAGSREQYF
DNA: TGTGCCAGCAGCCGGAGGGCCGGGAGTCGCGAGCAGTACTTC

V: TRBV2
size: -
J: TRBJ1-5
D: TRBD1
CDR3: CASSGQGNQPQHF
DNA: TGTGCCAGCAGCGGACAGGGCAATCAGCCCCAGCATTTT

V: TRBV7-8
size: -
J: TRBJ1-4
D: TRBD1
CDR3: CASSSQGQGNEKLFF
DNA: TGTGCCAGCAGCTCCCAGGGACAGGGAAATGAAAAACTGTTTTTT

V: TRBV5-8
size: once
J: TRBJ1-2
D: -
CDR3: CASSSKVGGYTF
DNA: TGTGCCAGCAGCTCGAAAGTCGGGGGCTACACCTTC

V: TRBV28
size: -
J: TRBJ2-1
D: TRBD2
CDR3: CASSIYSGSLNEQFF
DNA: TGTGCCAGCAGTATATATAGCGGGAGCTTAAATGAGCAGTTCTTC

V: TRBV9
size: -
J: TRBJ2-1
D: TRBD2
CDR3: CASSVHGTSGTNEQFF
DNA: TGTGCCAGCAGCGTACATGGGACTAGCGGGACCAATGAGCAGTTCTTC

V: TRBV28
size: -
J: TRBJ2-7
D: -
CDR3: CASSRGTYEQYF
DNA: TGTGCCAGCAGCCGAGGGACCTACGAGCAGTACTTC

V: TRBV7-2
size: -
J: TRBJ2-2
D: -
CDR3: CASRSGDIYTGELFF
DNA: TGTGCCAGCAGAAGCGGGGACATTTACACCGGGGAGCTGTTTTTT

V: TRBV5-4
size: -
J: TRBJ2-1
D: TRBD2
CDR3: CASSLDPSGNYNEQFF
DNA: TGTGCCAGCAGCTTGGACCCTAGCGGGAACTACAATGAGCAGTTCTTC

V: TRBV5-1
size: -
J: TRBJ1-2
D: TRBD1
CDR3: CASSGGTVGYTF
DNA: TGCGCCAGCAGCGGGGGGACAGTAGGCTACACCTTC

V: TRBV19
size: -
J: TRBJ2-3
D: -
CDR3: CASSIDGRLAQYF
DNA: TGTGCCAGTAGTATAGATGGCAGGCTGGCGCAGTATTTT

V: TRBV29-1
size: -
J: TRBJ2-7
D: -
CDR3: CSVQADKSYEQYF
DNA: TGCAGCGTCCAGGCTGATAAATCCTACGAGCAGTACTTC

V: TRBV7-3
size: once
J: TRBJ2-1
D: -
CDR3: CASSLGGGGGEQFF
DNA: TGTGCCAGCAGCTTAGGCGGCGGGGGCGGTGAGCAGTTCTTC

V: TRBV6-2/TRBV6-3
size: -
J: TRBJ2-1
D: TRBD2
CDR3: CASSHRLAGAYNEQFF
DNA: TGTGCCAGCAGTCACCGACTAGCGGGAGCCTACAATGAGCAGTTCTTC

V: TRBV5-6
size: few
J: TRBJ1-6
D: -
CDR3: CASRVSGSSPLHF
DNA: TGTGCCAGCCGTGTGAGCGGTAGTTCACCCCTCCACTTT

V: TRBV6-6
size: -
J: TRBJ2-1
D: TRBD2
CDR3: CASVVAGGLNEQFF
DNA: TGTGCCAGCGTGGTAGCGGGAGGGCTGAATGAGCAGTTCTTC

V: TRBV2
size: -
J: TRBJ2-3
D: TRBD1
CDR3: CASSVGQGADTQYF
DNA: TGTGCCAGCAGCGTCGGACAGGGGGCAGATACGCAGTATTTT

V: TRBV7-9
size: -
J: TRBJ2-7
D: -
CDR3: CASSLMGTSAYEQYF
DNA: TGTGCCAGCAGCTTGATGGGGACAAGTGCCTACGAGCAGTACTTC

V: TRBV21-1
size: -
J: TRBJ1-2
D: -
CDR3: CASSKADRNSNYGYTF
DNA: TGTGCCAGCAGCAAAGCGGACAGGAACTCTAACTATGGCTACACCTTC

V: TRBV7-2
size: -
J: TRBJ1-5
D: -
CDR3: CASSTQQNQPQHF
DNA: TGTGCCAGCAGCACCCAACAGAATCAGCCCCAGCATTTT

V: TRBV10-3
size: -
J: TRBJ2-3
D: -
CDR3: CAIMNARGTQYF
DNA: TGTGCCATCATGAACGCCAGGGGTACGCAGTATTTT

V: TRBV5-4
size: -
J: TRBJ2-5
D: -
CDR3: CASSFPGFDETQYF
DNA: TGTGCCAGCAGCTTTCCAGGGTTTGATGAGACCCAGTACTTC

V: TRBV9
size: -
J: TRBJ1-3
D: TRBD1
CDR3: CASSAMKGQGANTIYF
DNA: TGTGCCAGCAGCGCAATGAAGGGACAGGGGGCAAACACCATATATTTT

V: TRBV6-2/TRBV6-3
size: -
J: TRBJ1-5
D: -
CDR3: CASSYTTVVNQPQHF
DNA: TGTGCCAGCAGTTACACGACAGTGGTCAATCAGCCCCAGCATTTT

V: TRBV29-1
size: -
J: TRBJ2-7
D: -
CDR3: CSAGFSYEQYF
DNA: TGCAGCGCGGGGTTTTCGTACGAGCAGTACTTC

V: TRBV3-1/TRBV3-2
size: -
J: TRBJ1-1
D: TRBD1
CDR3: CASSPDRGTEAFF
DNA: TGTGCCAGCAGCCCGGACAGGGGAACTGAAGCTTTCTTT

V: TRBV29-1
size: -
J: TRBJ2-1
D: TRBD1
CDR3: CSVEGTQRQGYNEQFF
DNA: TGCAGCGTTGAGGGGACCCAGCGACAGGGATACAATGAGCAGTTCTTC